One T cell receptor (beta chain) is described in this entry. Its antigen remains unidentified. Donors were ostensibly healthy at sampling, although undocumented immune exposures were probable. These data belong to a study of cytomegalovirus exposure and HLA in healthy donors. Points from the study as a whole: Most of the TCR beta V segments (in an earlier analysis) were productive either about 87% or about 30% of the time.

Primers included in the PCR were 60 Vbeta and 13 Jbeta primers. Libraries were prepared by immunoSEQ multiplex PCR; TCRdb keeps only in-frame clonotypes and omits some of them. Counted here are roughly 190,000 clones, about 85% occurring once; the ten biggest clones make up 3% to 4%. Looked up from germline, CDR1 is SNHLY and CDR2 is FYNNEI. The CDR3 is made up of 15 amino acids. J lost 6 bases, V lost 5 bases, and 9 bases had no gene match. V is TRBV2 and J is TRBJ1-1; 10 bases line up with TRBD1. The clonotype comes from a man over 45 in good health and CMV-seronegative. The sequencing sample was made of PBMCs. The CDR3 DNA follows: TGTGCCAGCAGTACCCCGACAGGGGGCCGCCCTGAAGCTTTCTTT. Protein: CASSTPTGGRPEAFF.